This T cell receptor beta chain was sequenced in a study of blood T cells in healthy people across ages. For the second PCR, which ran for roughly 7 to 11 cycles, a sample-barcoded 5' primer and a J-beta primer mix were used. TCRdb used MiXCR to reprocess the 5' RACE reads, holding one entry per CDR3 protein. The table includes some 800,000 distinct CDR3 sequences, around two fifths detected once. The V end lost 5 bases, the J end lost 2 bases, and 12 bases lay between the germline ends. Looked up from germline, CDR1 is DFQATT and CDR2 is SNEGSKA (reference sequence). The CDR3 consists of 13 residues. This clonotype was counted many times.

This TCR came from a man in his sixties in good health. V usage is TRBV20-1 and J usage is TRBJ1-2; D perhaps matches TRBD1 (5 bases). Sequenced input: blood. The CDR3, as DNA: TGCAGTGCTCCTAACAGGAAAAACTATGGCTACACCTTC. Protein sequence: CSAPNRKNYGYTF.